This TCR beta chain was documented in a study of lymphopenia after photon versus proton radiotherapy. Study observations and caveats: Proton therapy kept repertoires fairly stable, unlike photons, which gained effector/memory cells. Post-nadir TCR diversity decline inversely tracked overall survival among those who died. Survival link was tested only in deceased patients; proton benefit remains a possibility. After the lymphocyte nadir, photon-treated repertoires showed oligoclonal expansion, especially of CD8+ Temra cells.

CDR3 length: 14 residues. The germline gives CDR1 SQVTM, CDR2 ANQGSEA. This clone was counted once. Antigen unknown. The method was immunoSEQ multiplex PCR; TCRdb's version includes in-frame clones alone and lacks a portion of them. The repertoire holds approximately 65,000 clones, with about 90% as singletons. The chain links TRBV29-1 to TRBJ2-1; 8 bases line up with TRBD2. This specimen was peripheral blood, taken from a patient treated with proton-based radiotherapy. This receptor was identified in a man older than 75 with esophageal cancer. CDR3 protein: CSLGDGGAYNEQFF. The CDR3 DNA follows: TGCAGTTTAGGGGACGGGGGGGCCTACAATGAGCAGTTCTTC.